One sample yielded the 8 T cell receptor beta chains listed below, sequenced in a study of PD-1 blockade in classical Hodgkin lymphoma. Sample time point: cycle 4 day 1 (C4D1), after more than five weeks of nivolumab. Autologous stem cell transplantation was followed by relapse in every patient, and brentuximab vedotin exposure varied. This table comes from immunoSEQ multiplex PCR, and its TCRdb copy is limited to in-frame clones, with some not included. This sample has some 110,000 clones; around 90% occur once, and the top ten carry roughly 19%. Specimen: peripheral blood mononuclear cells (PBMCs), collected before the fourth cycle of nivolumab. These receptors were taken from a human donor with classical Hodgkin lymphoma.

The V gene is TRBV5-1, the J gene TRBJ2-5; D not certain. This CDR3 is 15 amino acids long. V lost 1 base to trimming and J lost 5 bases, with 15 bases between them. CDR1 and CDR2 from the germline V gene are SGHRS and YFSETQ. The CDR3 region has the DNA TGCGCCAGCAGCTTGTTATCGGTCCCATCGGAGACCCAGTACTTC. Its protein product is CASSLLSVPSETQYF.

The rearrangement uses TRBV5-8 and TRBJ2-1, with D unresolved. The ends were cut back, 0 bases at V and 3 bases at J, with 10 bases in the middle. The germline V gene encodes CDR1 SGHTS and CDR2 YDEGEE. The CDR3 extends over 15 amino acids. The DNA for the CDR3 is TGTGCCAGCAGCTTGGTGCTAGGCGTCTACAATGAGCAGTTCTTC. It encodes CASSLVLGVYNEQFF.

The chain joins TRBV14 to TRBJ2-7, with unresolved D. The V end was cut by 2 bases, the J end by 6 bases, with 8 bases between. Germline CDR1 SGHDN, CDR2 FVKESK. This CDR3 comprises 12 residues. The CDR3 protein is CASSQRNFEQYF. The CDR3 nucleotides read TGTGCCAGCAGCCAACGAAACTTCGAGCAGTACTTC.

V and J are TRBV10-3 and TRBJ2-5, with 9 bases fitting TRBD1. CDR1 and CDR2 from the germline V gene are ENHRY and SYGVKD. J gave up 5 bases and V 2 bases, and 6 bases lay outside the gene matches. The CDR3 sequence is 15 residues long. The CDR3 sequence is CAISEPQGAGETQYF. The CDR3 nucleotides read TGTGCCATCAGTGAGCCACAGGGGGCAGGGGAGACCCAGTACTTC.

The chain combines TRBV12-5 with TRBJ1-2; D gene ambiguous. Trimming pared 2 bases from V and 2 bases from J, leaving 6 bases between. CDR1 and CDR2 (germline): LGHNT, FRNRAP. The CDR3 is 13 residues long. CDR3 amino acids: CASGLHTNYGYTF. In DNA form, the CDR3 reads TGTGCTAGTGGTTTGCATACGAACTATGGCTACACCTTC.

This chain joins TRBV5-1 and TRBJ2-3; D not resolved. Trimming left V 0 bases short and J 0 bases short, with 11 bases between. The CDR3 has 16 amino acids. CDR1 is SGHRS, CDR2 YFSETQ, per germline. In DNA, the CDR3 is TGCGCCAGCAGCTTGGGACTTACAAAAAGCACAGATACGCAGTATTTT. Its protein is CASSLGLTKSTDTQYF.

The V call is TRBV25-1, the J call TRBJ2-1; 13 positions agree with TRBD2. This CDR3 contains 16 residues. Germline loops: CDR1 MGHDK, CDR2 SYGVNS. V trimming: 5 bases; J trimming: 6 bases; junction bases outside the gene matches: 7. The CDR3 sequence: CASSSLRTSGSNEQFF. CDR3 coding DNA: TGTGCCAGCAGTTCTCTCAGGACTAGCGGGAGCAATGAGCAGTTCTTC.

As to this clone: One end of the junction does not line up with germline, which may come from a read error. This chain links TRBV28 with TRBJ2-3, with 7 bases matching TRBD1. The CDR3 has 18 amino acids. Per the germline V gene, CDR1 is MDHEN and CDR2 is SYDVKM. As DNA, the CDR3 is TGTACCAGCAGTGAAACAAACTCCTTCTTTGGGGCACAGGGGACGCAGTATTTT. This codes for CTSSETNSFFGAQGTQYF.